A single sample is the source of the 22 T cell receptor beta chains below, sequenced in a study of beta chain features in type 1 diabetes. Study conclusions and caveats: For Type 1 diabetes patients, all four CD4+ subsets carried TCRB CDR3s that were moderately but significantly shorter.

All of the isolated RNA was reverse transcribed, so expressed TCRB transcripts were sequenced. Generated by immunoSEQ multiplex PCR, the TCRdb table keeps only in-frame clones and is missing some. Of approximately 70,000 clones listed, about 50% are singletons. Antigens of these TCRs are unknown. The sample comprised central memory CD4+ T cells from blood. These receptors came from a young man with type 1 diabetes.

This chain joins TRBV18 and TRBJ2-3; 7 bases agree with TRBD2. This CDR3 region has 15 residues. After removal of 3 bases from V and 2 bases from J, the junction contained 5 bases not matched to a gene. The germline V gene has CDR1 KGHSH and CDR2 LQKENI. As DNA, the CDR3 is TGTGCCAGCTCACCCTTCGGGGGGAACACAGATACGCAGTATTTT. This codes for CASSPFGGNTDTQYF. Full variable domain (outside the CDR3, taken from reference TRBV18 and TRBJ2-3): NAGVMQNPRHLVRRRGQEARLRCSPMKGHSHVYWYRQLPEEGLKFMVYLQKENIIDESGMPKERFSAEFPKEGPSILRIQQVVRGDSAAYFCASSPFGGNTDTQYFGPGTRLTVL.

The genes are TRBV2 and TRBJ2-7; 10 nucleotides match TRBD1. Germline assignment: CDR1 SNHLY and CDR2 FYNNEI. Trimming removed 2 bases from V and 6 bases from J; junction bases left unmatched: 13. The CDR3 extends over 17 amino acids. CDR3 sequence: CASSELTGGALFPEQYF. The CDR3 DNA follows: TGTGCCAGCAGTGAACTGACAGGGGGCGCGTTATTTCCCGAGCAGTACTTC.

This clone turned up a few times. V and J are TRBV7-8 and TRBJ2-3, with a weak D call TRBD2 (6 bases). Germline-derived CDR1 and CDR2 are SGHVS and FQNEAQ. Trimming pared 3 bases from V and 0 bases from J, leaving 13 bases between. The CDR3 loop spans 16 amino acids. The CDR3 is CASSLRGYISTDTQYF. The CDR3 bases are TGTGCCAGCAGCTTGCGGGGTTATATCAGCACAGATACGCAGTATTTT.

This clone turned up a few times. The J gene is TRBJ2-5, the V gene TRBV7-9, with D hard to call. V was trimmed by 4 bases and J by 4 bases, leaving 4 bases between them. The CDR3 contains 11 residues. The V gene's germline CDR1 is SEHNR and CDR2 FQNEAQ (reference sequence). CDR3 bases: TGTGCCAGCAGCTCCCTAGAGACCCAGTACTTC. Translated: CASSSLETQYF.

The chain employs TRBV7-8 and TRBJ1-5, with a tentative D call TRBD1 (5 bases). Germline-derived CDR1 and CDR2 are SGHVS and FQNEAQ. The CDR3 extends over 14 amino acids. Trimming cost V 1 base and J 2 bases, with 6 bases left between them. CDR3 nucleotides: TGTGCCAGCAGCTTAGGGGGGGGCAATCAGCCCCAGCATTTT. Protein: CASSLGGGNQPQHF.

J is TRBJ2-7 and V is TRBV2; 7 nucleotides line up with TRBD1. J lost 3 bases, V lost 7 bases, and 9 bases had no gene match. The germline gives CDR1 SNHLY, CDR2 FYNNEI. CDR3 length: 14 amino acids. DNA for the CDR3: TGTGCCAGCAAACGAGAACAGGGGCTCTACGAGCAGTACTTC. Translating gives CASKREQGLYEQYF.

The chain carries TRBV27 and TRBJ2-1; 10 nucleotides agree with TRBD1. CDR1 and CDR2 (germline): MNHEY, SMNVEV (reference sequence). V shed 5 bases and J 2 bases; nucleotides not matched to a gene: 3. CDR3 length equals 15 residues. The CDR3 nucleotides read TGTGCCAGCAGTAGACAGGGGGCTGCCTACAATGAGCAGTTCTTC. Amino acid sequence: CASSRQGAAYNEQFF.

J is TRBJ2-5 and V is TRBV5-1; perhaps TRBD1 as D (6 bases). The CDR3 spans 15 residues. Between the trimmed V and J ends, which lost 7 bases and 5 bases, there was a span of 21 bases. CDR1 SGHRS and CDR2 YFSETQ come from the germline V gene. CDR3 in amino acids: CASGQRGLLGETQYF. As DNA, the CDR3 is TGCGCCAGCGGACAGAGGGGGTTACTGGGGGAGACCCAGTACTTC.

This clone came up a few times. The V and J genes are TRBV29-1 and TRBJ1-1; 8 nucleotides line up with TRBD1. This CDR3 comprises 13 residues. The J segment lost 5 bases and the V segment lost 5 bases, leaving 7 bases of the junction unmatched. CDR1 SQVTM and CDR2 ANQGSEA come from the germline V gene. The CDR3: CSVRQGAATEAFF. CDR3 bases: TGCAGCGTTCGTCAGGGGGCAGCGACTGAAGCTTTCTTT.

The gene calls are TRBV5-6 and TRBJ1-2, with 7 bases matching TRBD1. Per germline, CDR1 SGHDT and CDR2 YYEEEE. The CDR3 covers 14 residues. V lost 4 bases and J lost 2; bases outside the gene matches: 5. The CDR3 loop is CASSGRDRNYGYTF. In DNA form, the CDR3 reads TGTGCCAGCAGCGGCCGGGACAGAAACTATGGCTACACCTTC.

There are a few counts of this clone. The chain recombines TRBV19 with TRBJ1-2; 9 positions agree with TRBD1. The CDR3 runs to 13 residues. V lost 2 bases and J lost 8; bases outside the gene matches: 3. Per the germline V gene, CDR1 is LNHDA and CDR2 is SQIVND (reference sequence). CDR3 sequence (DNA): TGTGCCAGTAGTATACGGGACAGGGACGGCTACACCTTC. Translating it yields CASSIRDRDGYTF.

This CDR3 reads CAWSLGYEQYF. In nucleotides, the CDR3 is TGTGCCTGGAGCCTCGGGTACGAGCAGTACTTC. The rearrangement joins TRBV30 to TRBJ2-7, with no clear D. Germline V gene data show CDR1 as GTSNPN and CDR2 as SVGIG (reference sequence). V was shortened by 3 bases and J by 4 bases, with 7 bases between the two germline ends. This CDR3 is built from 11 residues.

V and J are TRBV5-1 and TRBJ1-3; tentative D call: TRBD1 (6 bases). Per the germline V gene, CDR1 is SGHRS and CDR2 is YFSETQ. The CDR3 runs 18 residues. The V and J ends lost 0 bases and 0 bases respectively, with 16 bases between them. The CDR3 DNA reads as TGCGCCAGCAGCTTGGCTGGGCTAGGGGGGGCCTCTGGAAACACCATATATTTT. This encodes CASSLAGLGGASGNTIYF.

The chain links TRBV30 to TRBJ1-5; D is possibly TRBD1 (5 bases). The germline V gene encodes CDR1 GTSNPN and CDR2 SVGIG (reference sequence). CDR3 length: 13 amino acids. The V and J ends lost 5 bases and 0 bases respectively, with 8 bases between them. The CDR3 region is CAWSRDSNQPQHF. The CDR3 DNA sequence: TGTGCCTGGTCCAGGGATAGCAATCAGCCCCAGCATTTT. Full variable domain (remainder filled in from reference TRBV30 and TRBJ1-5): SQTIHQWPATLVQPVGSPLSLECTVEGTSNPNLYWYRQAAGRGLQLLFYSVGIGQISSEVPQNLSASRPQDRQFILSSKKLLLSDSGFYLCAWSRDSNQPQHFGDGTRLSIL.

CDR3 residues: CASSLSSGTSGANVLTF. CDR3 nucleotides: TGTGCCAGCAGCTTATCTAGCGGGACCTCTGGGGCCAACGTCCTGACTTTC. The chain carries TRBV7-6 and TRBJ2-6, with 9 bases that match TRBD2. CDR3 size: 17 residues. V gave up 2 bases and J gave up 0 bases; unmatched junction bases: 2. Germline V lookup: CDR1 SGHVS, CDR2 FNYEAQ.

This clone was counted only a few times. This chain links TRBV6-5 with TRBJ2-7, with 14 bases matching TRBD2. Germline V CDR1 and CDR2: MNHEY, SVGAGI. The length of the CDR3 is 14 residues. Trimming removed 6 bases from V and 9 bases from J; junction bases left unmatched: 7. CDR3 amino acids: CASRPGLAGGRQYF. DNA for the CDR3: TGTGCCAGCAGACCCGGACTAGCGGGAGGCAGGCAGTACTTC.

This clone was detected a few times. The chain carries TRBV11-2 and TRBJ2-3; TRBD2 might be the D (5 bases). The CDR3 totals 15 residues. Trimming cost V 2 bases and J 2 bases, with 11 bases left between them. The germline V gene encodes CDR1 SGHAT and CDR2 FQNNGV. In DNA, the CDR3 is TGTGCCAGCAGCTTATTTGGCGGACTCACAGATACGCAGTATTTT. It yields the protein CASSLFGGLTDTQYF.

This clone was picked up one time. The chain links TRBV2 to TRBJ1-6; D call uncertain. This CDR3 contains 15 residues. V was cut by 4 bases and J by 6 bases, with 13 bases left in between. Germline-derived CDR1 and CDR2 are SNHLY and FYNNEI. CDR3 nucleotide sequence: TGTGCCAGCAGTGGTAGGCCAGGACTTAATTCACCCCTCCACTTT. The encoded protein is CASSGRPGLNSPLHF.

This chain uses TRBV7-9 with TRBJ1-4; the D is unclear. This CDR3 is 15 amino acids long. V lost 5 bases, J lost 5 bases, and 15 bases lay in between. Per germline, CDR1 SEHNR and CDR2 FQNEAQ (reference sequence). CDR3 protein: CASSGVEGLNEKLFF. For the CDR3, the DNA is TGTGCCAGCAGCGGAGTTGAGGGCTTAAATGAAAAACTGTTTTTT.

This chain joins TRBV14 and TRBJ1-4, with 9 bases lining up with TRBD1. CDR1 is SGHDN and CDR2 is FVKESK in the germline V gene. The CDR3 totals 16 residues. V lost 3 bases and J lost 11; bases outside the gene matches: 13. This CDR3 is CASSQAIDGTGKKLFF. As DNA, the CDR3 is TGTGCCAGCAGCCAGGCGATTGACGGGACAGGGAAGAAACTGTTTTTT.

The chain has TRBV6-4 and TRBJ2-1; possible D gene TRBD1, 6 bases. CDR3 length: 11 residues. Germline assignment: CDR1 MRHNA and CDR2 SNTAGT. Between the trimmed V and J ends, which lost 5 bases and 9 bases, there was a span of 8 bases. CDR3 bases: TGTGCCAGCAGTCAGGGGAGTGAGCAGTTCTTC. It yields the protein CASSQGSEQFF.

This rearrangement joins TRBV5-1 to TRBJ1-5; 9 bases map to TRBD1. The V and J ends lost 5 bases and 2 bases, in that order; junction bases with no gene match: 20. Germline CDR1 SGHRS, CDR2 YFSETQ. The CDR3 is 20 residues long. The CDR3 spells CASSSYAKTGGDYCNQPQHF. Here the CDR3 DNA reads TGCGCCAGCAGTTCGTACGCGAAAACAGGGGGCGATTATTGCAATCAGCCCCAGCATTTT.